The 6 T cell receptor beta chains below come from one sample, sequenced in a study of blood T cells in healthy people across ages. A J-beta primer mix and a sample-barcoded 5' primer were used in a second PCR of roughly 6 to 12 cycles. TCRdb itself ran the 5' RACE reads through MiXCR, one entry per CDR3 protein. The sample has 550,000 to 650,000 distinct CDR3 sequences; approximately 26% are singletons. This same sample was also part of a study on T cells of mothers and their children.

Sequencing was carried out using blood. Every receptor here comes from a boy between 2 and 10 years old in good health.

V and J are TRBV6-1 and TRBJ1-6; D remains ambiguous. V was trimmed by 8 bases and J by 0 bases, leaving 8 bases between them. Germline values: CDR1 MNHNS, CDR2 SASEGT. The CDR3 is made up of 14 amino acids. For the CDR3, the DNA is TGTGCCAGCCGTAGCACCTCCTATAATTCACCCCTCCACTTT. Amino acids: CASRSTSYNSPLHF.

The chain joins TRBV5-1 to TRBJ2-3; 10 nucleotides align to TRBD2. The V and J ends lost 0 bases and 4 bases, in that order; junction bases with no gene match: 8. The CDR3 runs 17 residues. The V gene's germline CDR1 is SGHRS and CDR2 YFSETQ. CDR3 coding DNA: TGCGCCAGCAGCTTGGCCCCTAGCGGGAGTTCGGCAGATACGCAGTATTTT. Amino acid sequence: CASSLAPSGSSADTQYF. The full variable domain, rest sourced from reference TRBV5-1 and TRBJ2-3, is KAGVTQTPRYLIKTRGQQVTLSCSPISGHRSVSWYQQTPGQGLQFLFEYFSETQRNKGNFPGRFSGRQFSNSRSEMNVSTLELGDSALYLCASSLAPSGSSADTQYFGPGTRLTVL.

The J gene is TRBJ2-1, the V gene TRBV11-3; TRBD2 agrees at 7 bases. Trimming removed 0 bases from V and 2 bases from J; junction bases left unmatched: 1. In germline, CDR1 is SGHNT, CDR2 YENEEA. The CDR3 totals 15 residues. In DNA form, the CDR3 reads TGTGCCAGCAGCTTAGATGGGAGGGCCTACAATGAGCAGTTCTTC. Its protein product is CASSLDGRAYNEQFF.

The chain carries TRBV7-9 and TRBJ2-3, with no clear D. The CDR3 is 14 amino acids. Germline CDR1 reads SEHNR; CDR2 reads FQNEAQ (reference sequence). Trimming removed 5 bases at V and 5 bases at J, with 14 bases between. The CDR3 loop is CASSIRVLGDTQYF. CDR3 sequence (DNA): TGTGCCAGCAGCATCAGAGTCCTGGGAGATACGCAGTATTTT.

The V call is TRBV20-1, the J call TRBJ2-3; 8 nucleotides align to TRBD2. Trimming took 0 bases from V and 5 from J; bases not matched to a gene: 7. CDR1 is DFQATT, CDR2 SNEGSKA, per germline (reference sequence). CDR3 length equals 15 residues. The CDR3 loop is CSARDSGGPLDTQYF. CDR3 sequence (DNA): TGCAGTGCTAGAGACTCGGGAGGGCCGTTAGATACGCAGTATTTT.

The chain joins TRBV7-2 to TRBJ2-5; 13 bases align to TRBD2. The V segment lost 6 bases and the J segment 2 bases; nucleotides outside the gene matches: 6. The CDR3 contains 16 residues. Per the germline V gene, CDR1 is SGHTA and CDR2 is FQGNSA. CDR3 protein: CASSSGLAGDQETQYF. The CDR3 DNA reads as TGTGCCAGCAGTTCCGGACTAGCGGGAGATCAAGAGACCCAGTACTTC.